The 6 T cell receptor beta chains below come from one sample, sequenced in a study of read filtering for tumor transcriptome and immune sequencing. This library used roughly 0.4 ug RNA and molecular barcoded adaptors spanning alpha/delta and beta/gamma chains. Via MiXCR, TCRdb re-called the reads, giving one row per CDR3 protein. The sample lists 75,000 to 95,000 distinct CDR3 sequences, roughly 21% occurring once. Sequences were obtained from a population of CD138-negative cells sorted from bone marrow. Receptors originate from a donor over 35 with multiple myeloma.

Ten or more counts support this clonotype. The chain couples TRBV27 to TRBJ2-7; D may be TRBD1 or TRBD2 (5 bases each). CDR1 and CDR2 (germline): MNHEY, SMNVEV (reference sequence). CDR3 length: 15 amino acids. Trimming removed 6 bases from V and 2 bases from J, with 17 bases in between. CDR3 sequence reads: CASSRSGTAPYEQYF. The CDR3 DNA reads TGTGCCAGCAGCCGGTCCGGGACGGCCCCCTACGAGCAGTACTTC.

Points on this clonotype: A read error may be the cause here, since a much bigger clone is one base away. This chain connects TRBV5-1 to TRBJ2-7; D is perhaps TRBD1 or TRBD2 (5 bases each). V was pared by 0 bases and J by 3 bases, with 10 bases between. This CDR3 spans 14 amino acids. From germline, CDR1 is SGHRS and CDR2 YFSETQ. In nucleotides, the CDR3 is TGCGCCAGCAGCTTGGGGGGGAACTTCTACGAGCAGTACTTC. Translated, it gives CASSLGGNFYEQYF. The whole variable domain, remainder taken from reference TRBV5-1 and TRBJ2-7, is KAGVTQTPRYLIKTRGQQVTLSCSPISGHRSVSWYQQTPGQGLQFLFEYFSETQRNKGNFPGRFSGRQFSNSRSEMNVSTLELGDSALYLCASSLGGNFYEQYFGPGTRLTVT.

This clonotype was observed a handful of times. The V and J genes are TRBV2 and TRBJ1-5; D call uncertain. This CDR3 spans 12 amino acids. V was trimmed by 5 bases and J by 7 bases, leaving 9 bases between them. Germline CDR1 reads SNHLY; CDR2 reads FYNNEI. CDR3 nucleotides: TGTGCCAGCAGTCCCCTCGAACAGCCCCAGCATTTT. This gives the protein CASSPLEQPQHF.

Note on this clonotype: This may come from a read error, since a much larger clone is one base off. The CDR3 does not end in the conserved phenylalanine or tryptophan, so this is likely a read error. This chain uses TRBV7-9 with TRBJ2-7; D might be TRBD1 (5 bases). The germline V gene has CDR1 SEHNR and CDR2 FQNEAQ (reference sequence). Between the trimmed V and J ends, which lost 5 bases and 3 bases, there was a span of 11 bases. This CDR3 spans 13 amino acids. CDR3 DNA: TGTGCCAGCAGCCTGGGGCCTTTCTACGAGCAGTACTTA. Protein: CASSLGPFYEQYL.

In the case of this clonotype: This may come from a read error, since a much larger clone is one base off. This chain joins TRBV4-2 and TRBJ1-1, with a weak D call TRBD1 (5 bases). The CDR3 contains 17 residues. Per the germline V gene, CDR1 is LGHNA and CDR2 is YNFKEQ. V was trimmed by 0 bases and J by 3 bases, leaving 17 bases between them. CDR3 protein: CASSQDPQGSMDTEAFF. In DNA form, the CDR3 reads TGTGCCAGCAGCCAAGATCCTCAGGGCAGCATGGACACTGAAGCTTTCTTT.

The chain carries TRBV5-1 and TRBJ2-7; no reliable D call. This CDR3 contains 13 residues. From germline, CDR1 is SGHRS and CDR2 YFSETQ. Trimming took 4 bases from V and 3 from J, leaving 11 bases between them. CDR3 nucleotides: TGCGCCAGCAGCATCGAACAGAGCTACGAGCAGTACTTC. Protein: CASSIEQSYEQYF.